Shown below are 16 T cell receptor beta chains from a single sample sequenced in a study of T cell responses to AZD1222 COVID-19 vaccine (dated by TCRdb to about 2021). The time point label here, explained by the study, means: baseline before first vaccination. The library was produced with the immunoSEQ multiplex PCR assay. The immuneACCESS repertoire file appears here via TCRdb, limited to in-frame rearrangements. These files lack a portion of the clones; in checked studies, under half of the deficit traces to unresolved V genes, and the cause of the others is not known. The sample profile shows more than 150,000 clones; 90% of them were found once. The ten top clones hold less than 2% of the sample. The sequencing used peripheral blood, collected on day 0 of AZD1222 vaccination. All receptors come from an adult in good health.

V usage is TRBV5-8 and J usage is TRBJ1-6; unclear D gene. There are 13 residues in the CDR3. V was pared by 1 base and J by 3 bases, with 2 bases between. Germline V gene data show CDR1 as SGHTS and CDR2 as YDEGEE. The CDR3 spells CASSLIYNSPLHF. The CDR3 DNA is TGTGCCAGCAGCTTGATCTATAATTCACCCCTCCACTTT.

The genes are TRBV28 and TRBJ1-5; the D gene is possibly TRBD1 (6 bases). V was cut by 4 bases and J by 9 bases, with 16 bases left in between. CDR1 MDHEN and CDR2 SYDVKM come from the germline V gene. CDR3 size: 14 residues. The chain's CDR3 is CASSSRDTGWPQHF. The CDR3 nucleotides are TGTGCCAGCAGTTCCCGGGACACGGGATGGCCCCAGCATTTT.

V is TRBV25-1 and J is TRBJ2-5; 10 bases match TRBD1. Trimming removed 1 base from V and 3 bases from J; junction bases left unmatched: 11. Germline CDR1 is MGHDK and CDR2 is SYGVNS. The CDR3 totals 18 residues. CDR3 region: CASSESRPGTGAEETQYF. The CDR3 DNA is TGTGCCAGCAGTGAATCCCGACCCGGGACAGGGGCCGAAGAGACCCAGTACTTC.

This chain connects TRBV19 to TRBJ2-7, with TRBD2 identical over 12 bases. The CDR3 extends over 16 amino acids. V lost 5 bases, J lost 0 bases, and 5 bases stayed unmatched. Germline V CDR1 and CDR2: LNHDA, SQIVND (reference sequence). This CDR3 reads CASSALTSGSSYEQYF. CDR3 in DNA: TGTGCCAGTAGTGCCCTGACTAGCGGGAGCTCCTACGAGCAGTACTTC. Full variable domain (missing parts from reference TRBV19 and TRBJ2-7): DGGITQSPKYLFRKEGQNVTLSCEQNLNHDAMYWYRQDPGQGLRLIYYSQIVNDFQKGDIAEGYSVSREKKESFPLTVTSAQKNPTAFYLCASSALTSGSSYEQYFGPGTRLTVT.

The chain couples TRBV7-3 to TRBJ1-1, with 8 positions matching TRBD1. The V gene end was trimmed by 5 bases and the J gene end by 4 bases; junction bases not matched to a gene: 6. This CDR3 is 14 amino acids long. Germline V CDR1 and CDR2: SGHTA, FQGTGA. The CDR3 sequence: CASSKQGTGTEAFF. DNA of the CDR3: TGTGCCAGCAGCAAACAGGGGACAGGCACTGAAGCTTTCTTT.

The gene calls are TRBV5-5 and TRBJ1-1, with D possibly matching TRBD1 (6 bases). The V and J ends lost 0 bases and 6 bases respectively, with 15 bases between them. Germline-derived CDR1 and CDR2 are SGHKS and YYEKEE (reference sequence). The CDR3 runs to 15 residues. The CDR3 loop is CASSLEGGGAAEAFF. In DNA form, the CDR3 reads TGTGCCAGCAGCTTGGAAGGGGGAGGCGCGGCTGAAGCTTTCTTT.

The chain carries TRBV18 and TRBJ1-6, with D hard to call. This CDR3 has 17 amino acids. In germline, CDR1 is KGHSH, CDR2 LQKENI. V dropped 4 bases and J dropped 8 bases, with 21 bases sitting between them. The CDR3 is CASSLYKPGIGHSPLHF. The CDR3, as DNA: TGTGCCAGCTCACTATATAAGCCGGGGATCGGGCATTCACCCCTCCACTTT.

This sequence joins TRBV14 and TRBJ1-1, with D unresolved. The germline V gene has CDR1 SGHDN and CDR2 FVKESK. The length of the CDR3 is 12 residues. V lost 2 bases to trimming and J lost 0 bases, with 1 base between them. The CDR3 coding sequence is TGTGCCAGCAGCCAAATGAACACTGAAGCTTTCTTT. Translation gives CASSQMNTEAFF.

The V call is TRBV11-2, the J call TRBJ1-2, with D maybe TRBD1 (5 bases). The germline V gene encodes CDR1 SGHAT and CDR2 FQNNGV. The CDR3 runs to 14 residues. V gave up 1 base and J gave up 2 bases, with 8 bases separating them. The DNA for the CDR3 is TGTGCCAGCAGCTTAGTAGCAGGGAACTATGGCTACACCTTC. It is translated as CASSLVAGNYGYTF.

V usage is TRBV28 and J usage is TRBJ1-5, with D possibly being TRBD1 (5 bases). The length of the CDR3 is 18 residues. V was pared by 1 base and J by 2 bases, with 18 bases between. Germline-derived CDR1 and CDR2 are MDHEN and SYDVKM. The CDR3 reads CASSLFRGVGVRNQPQHF. CDR3 coding DNA: TGTGCCAGCAGTTTATTCCGTGGAGTAGGGGTCCGCAATCAGCCCCAGCATTTT.

The chain carries TRBV27 and TRBJ1-1; no clear D. The CDR3 covers 15 residues. With 0 bases removed from V and 5 bases from J, the gap between germline ends came to 13 bases. Germline V CDR1 and CDR2: MNHEY, SMNVEV (reference sequence). The DNA of the CDR3 is TGTGCCAGCAGTTTATCGGGAGTGGGAGCAACTGAAGCTTTCTTT. Translated: CASSLSGVGATEAFF.

This clone is a singleton in its sample. V gene TRBV6-5 combines with J gene TRBJ1-5; TRBD1 aligns across 8 bases. Germline CDR1 is MNHEY and CDR2 is SVGAGI. With 2 bases clipped from V and 9 bases from J, the junction kept 6 bases outside the gene matches. The CDR3 has 14 amino acids. The CDR3 DNA reads as TGTGCCAGCAGTTACAGTCAGGGGGCTAGGCCCCAGCATTTT. It translates to CASSYSQGARPQHF.

This chain connects TRBV19 to TRBJ2-7; D is perhaps TRBD2 (5 bases). CDR3 length equals 13 residues. Germline CDR1 reads LNHDA; CDR2 reads SQIVND (reference sequence). Trimming pared 4 bases from V and 6 bases from J, leaving 13 bases between. The CDR3 DNA reads TGTGCCAGTAGTAGTGGCGGGCCCCGCGAGCAGTACTTC. Amino acid sequence: CASSSGGPREQYF. The whole variable domain, filled in from reference TRBV19 and TRBJ2-7, reads DGGITQSPKYLFRKEGQNVTLSCEQNLNHDAMYWYRQDPGQGLRLIYYSQIVNDFQKGDIAEGYSVSREKKESFPLTVTSAQKNPTAFYLCASSSGGPREQYFGPGTRLTVT.

V and J are TRBV29-1 and TRBJ2-3; 8 positions agree with TRBD1. This CDR3 contains 13 residues. Germline CDR1 SQVTM, CDR2 ANQGSEA. With V trimmed by 4 bases and J by 4 bases, 4 bases remained unmatched. The CDR3 region has the DNA TGCAGCGTTGGGGACAGGAACCCAGATACGCAGTATTTT. This translates into CSVGDRNPDTQYF.

This clone was recorded only once. The CDR3 loop reads CAISDNYGYTF. The CDR3 nucleotides are TGTGCCATCAGTGATAACTATGGCTACACCTTC. The genes are TRBV10-3 and TRBJ1-2; unclear D gene. The CDR3 spans 11 residues. Germline V lookup: CDR1 ENHRY, CDR2 SYGVKD. The germline V and J ends were trimmed by 3 bases and 1 base, with 0 bases remaining between them.

The chain recombines TRBV3-1 (or the pseudogene TRBV3-2) with TRBJ1-5; the D is unclear. The CDR3 extends over 14 amino acids. V dropped 2 bases and J dropped 2 bases, with 7 bases sitting between them. The germline CDR1 and CDR2 sequences are LGHDT and YNNKEL (reference sequence). The CDR3 loop reads CASSQYGGNQPQHF. The CDR3 DNA follows: TGTGCCAGCAGCCAATACGGAGGCAATCAGCCCCAGCATTTT.